Listed below are T cell receptor beta chains from one sample, sequenced in a study of beta chain features in type 1 diabetes. Some clones are missing from TCRdb's copy, which holds only in-frame ones; the method was immunoSEQ multiplex PCR. The profile shows roughly 150,000 clones, 8% to 9.5% of them singletons. The specimen sequenced was central memory CD4+ T cells from blood. The receptors derive from a young woman with type 1 diabetes. The CDR3 runs from the conserved cysteine through the conserved F or W. A D gene is named only where the DNA matches it firmly. Clone size appears in some rows only: once, few, many, or a class for an expanded clone.

DNA,CDR3,size,D,J,V
TGTGCCAGCTACGCATGGACAGGGGGGTCAGGCAATGAGCAGTTCTTC,CASYAWTGGSGNEQFF,few,TRBD1,TRBJ2-1,TRBV5-5
TGTGCCAGCAGAAGACAAGCTCAAGGCTACACCTTC,CASRRQAQGYTF,-,-,TRBJ1-2,TRBV6-5
TGCGCCAGCAGCCAATGGGACAGGGGTGCCAAAAACATTCAGTACTTC,CASSQWDRGAKNIQYF,-,TRBD1,TRBJ2-4,TRBV4-1
TGTGCCAGCAGCGTTAGGCAGGGGCCGGGAGAGACCCAGTACTTC,CASSVRQGPGETQYF,-,-,TRBJ2-5,TRBV11-2
TGTGCCAGCAGTGCTACAGAGTCCTGGGGCTACACCTTC,CASSATESWGYTF,-,-,TRBJ1-2,TRBV28
TGCGCCAGCAGCGGGGGGTATAGCTACGAGCAGTACTTC,CASSGGYSYEQYF,-,-,TRBJ2-7,TRBV5-1
TGTGCCAGCTCACCCCAGGGACTAGACGAGCAGTACTTC,CASSPQGLDEQYF,many,TRBD2,TRBJ2-7,TRBV18
TGTGCCAGCAGCGTTAGTAGGACAGGGAAGGTGGACGAGCAGTACTTC,CASSVSRTGKVDEQYF,-,TRBD1,TRBJ2-7,TRBV9
TGTGCCAGTAGACTGGGACAGGGGTACCAGCCCCAGCATTTT,CASRLGQGYQPQHF,-,TRBD1,TRBJ1-5,TRBV19
TGTGCCAGCAGCTTGGAGGGACTAGCGGGGGGGTATAGCACAGATACGCAGTATTTT,CASSLEGLAGGYSTDTQYF,-,TRBD2,TRBJ2-3,TRBV5-4
TGTGCCAGCAGTTGGACAGGGCAAGAGACCCAGTACTTC,CASSWTGQETQYF,few,TRBD1,TRBJ2-5,TRBV25-1
TGTGCCAGCAGCCCGGGCGAGCTAGCGCAGCGCCGTAATACCTACGAGCAGTACTTC,CASSPGELAQRRNTYEQYF,-,-,TRBJ2-7,TRBV14
TGTGCCAGTAGTATAGTCTGGGGACAGGGGTCGTCCTATGGCTACACCTTC,CASSIVWGQGSSYGYTF,-,TRBD1,TRBJ1-2,TRBV19
TGTGCCAGCAGCTTAGGGGGAGCTGGAAACACCATATATTTT,CASSLGGAGNTIYF,-,-,TRBJ1-3,TRBV7-9
TGTGCCAGCAGTCCCCGACAGGGTGGTGCTTTCTTT,CASSPRQGGAFF,few,TRBD1,TRBJ1-1,TRBV6-6
TGCGCCAGCAAGGGGGTGGGGAAGACGCAGTATTTT,CASKGVGKTQYF,-,-,TRBJ2-3,TRBV5-1
TGTGCCAGCAGCTTGGGAACGGGCACAGATACGCAGTATTTT,CASSLGTGTDTQYF,-,-,TRBJ2-3,TRBV5-8
TGTGCCGGATCGACAGACATCACAGATACGCAGTATTTT,CAGSTDITDTQYF,-,-,TRBJ2-3,TRBV18
TGTGCCAGTGCCAGTTTGGCAGGGACCTACAATGAGCAGTTCTTC,CASASLAGTYNEQFF,-,-,TRBJ2-1,TRBV19
TGCGCCAGCAGCTTGGGAGGGTCCCAGGAGACCCAGTACTTC,CASSLGGSQETQYF,-,-,TRBJ2-5,TRBV5-1
TGTGCCAGCAGTCAGTGGGGGGGAGAGACTGAAGCTTTCTTT,CASSQWGGETEAFF,few,-,TRBJ1-1,TRBV2
TGCGCCAGCAGCTCGATATGGGACAGGGGATCCCACGAGCAGTACTTC,CASSSIWDRGSHEQYF,few,TRBD1,TRBJ2-7,TRBV5-1
TGTGCCAGCAGCTTAAATGGGCAGAAGGGCTACACCTTC,CASSLNGQKGYTF,-,-,TRBJ1-2,TRBV7-9
TGTGCCAGCAGTGAGACAACCTCGGGGACAGATACGCAGTATTTT,CASSETTSGTDTQYF,-,-,TRBJ2-3,TRBV6-1
TGTGCCAGCAGCCAAAGCCGGGGTCTGGTGGGGGAGACCCAGTACTTC,CASSQSRGLVGETQYF,-,-,TRBJ2-5,TRBV14
TGCAGCGTTGGCTCAGCGACCTATGGCTACACCTTC,CSVGSATYGYTF,-,-,TRBJ1-2,TRBV29-1
TGTGCCAGCAGCTTGAACACCGCAGAGACCCAGTACTTC,CASSLNTAETQYF,-,-,TRBJ2-5,TRBV5-6
TGTGCCAGTAAAACTAGCGGGGAGAACAATGAGCAGTTCTTC,CASKTSGENNEQFF,-,TRBD2,TRBJ2-1,TRBV9
TGTGCCAGCAGTTCGGGACAGGCTGCCGGCTACACCTTC,CASSSGQAAGYTF,few,TRBD1,TRBJ1-2,TRBV6-6
TGTGCCAGCAGCTTAGTCCGCGGGGTGAGCGGCTACACCTTC,CASSLVRGVSGYTF,-,-,TRBJ1-2,TRBV11-2
TGTGCCAGCAGCAAGGAGGGGCTAGCGGGAGAGCCTATGTACCGCACAGATACGCAGTATTTT,CASSKEGLAGEPMYRTDTQYF,-,-,TRBJ2-3,TRBV21-1
TGTGCCAGCAGTGGGGGACAGGGCAATCAGCCCCAGCATTTT,CASSGGQGNQPQHF,few,TRBD1,TRBJ1-5,TRBV6-6
TGCAGCGTTGGCCGGGACTCCTACGAGCAGTACTTC,CSVGRDSYEQYF,few,-,TRBJ2-7,TRBV29-1
TGTGCCAGTAGTTCCAGACTAGCGGGAGGCTACGAGCAGTACTTC,CASSSRLAGGYEQYF,-,TRBD2,TRBJ2-7,TRBV19
TGTGCCAGCAGCCTGGGGTCGGGGGATCAGCCCCAGCATTTT,CASSLGSGDQPQHF,-,-,TRBJ1-5,TRBV14
TGTGCCAGCAGCTTAGAACGGGGTCGGGCGGGGACCCAGTACTTC,CASSLERGRAGTQYF,many,-,TRBJ2-5,TRBV7-8
TGCGCCAGCAGCTTTAGCGGGGGGCCCTTGTACCAAGAGACCCAGTACTTC,CASSFSGGPLYQETQYF,-,TRBD2,TRBJ2-5,TRBV5-1
TGCGCCAGCAGCCAAACGTATCTGGCTGGCTACACCTTC,CASSQTYLAGYTF,-,-,TRBJ1-2,TRBV4-3
TGTGCCAGCAGCTTGGATCGCGGATACTCCTACAATGAGCAGTTCTTC,CASSLDRGYSYNEQFF,-,-,TRBJ2-1,TRBV5-4
TGTGCCAGCAGTGAATATAAACTAGCGGGGGTTGCTTCGTGGACCCAGTACTTC,CASSEYKLAGVASWTQYF,-,TRBD2,TRBJ2-5,TRBV25-1
TGTGCCAGTACTAAAGACACCTACTCCTACGAGCAGTACTTC,CASTKDTYSYEQYF,-,-,TRBJ2-7,TRBV19
TGTGCCAGCAGCGTTGCTAGCGGGAAGAACACCGGGGAGCTGTTTTTT,CASSVASGKNTGELFF,few,TRBD2,TRBJ2-2,TRBV9
TGCGCCAGCAGCCAAGATCGGGGTTCCAAAAACATTCAGTACTTC,CASSQDRGSKNIQYF,few,-,TRBJ2-4,TRBV4-3
TGTGCCAGCAGCGCTGACAGGGAGGATGGGGAGCTGTTTTTT,CASSADREDGELFF,-,-,TRBJ2-2,TRBV6-1
TGTGCCTGGAGTGGGAGGGGACGCCTGTTTTTT,CAWSGRGRLFF,-,-,TRBJ1-4,TRBV30
TGTGCCAGCAGTTTAGGGACAGGGGGAACGGGCAATCAGCCCCAGCATTTT,CASSLGTGGTGNQPQHF,few,TRBD1,TRBJ1-5,TRBV28
TGTGCCGCGCGGGAGAGGTCGAACAATGAGCAGTTCTTC,CAARERSNNEQFF,-,TRBD2,TRBJ2-1,TRBV10-3
TGCAGCGTCAAAGGTGGGCAGACTGAAGCTTTCTTT,CSVKGGQTEAFF,few,-,TRBJ1-1,TRBV29-1
TGCGCCAGCGATGACCGGGACAGGGCCTCCTACGAGCAGTACTTC,CASDDRDRASYEQYF,-,TRBD1,TRBJ2-7,TRBV10-2
TGCGCCAGCAGCCCGCTTTGGACTAGCGGGAGTACCGATACGCAGTATTTT,CASSPLWTSGSTDTQYF,-,TRBD2,TRBJ2-3,TRBV4-1
TGTGCCAGCAGTAGATGGGCCGGCAACCAAGAGACCCAGTACTTC,CASSRWAGNQETQYF,-,-,TRBJ2-5,TRBV7-2
TGCGCCAGCAGCGGGGGCGGTTTTCGTGAAGCTTTCTTT,CASSGGGFREAFF,-,-,TRBJ1-1,TRBV5-1
TGTGCCAGCAGCTTACGAGGGGGAAACTATGGCTACACCTTC,CASSLRGGNYGYTF,-,-,TRBJ1-2,TRBV11-2
TGCGCCAGCCGACCCGGGGTAGCGGGATGGAATGAGCAGTTCTTC,CASRPGVAGWNEQFF,-,TRBD2,TRBJ2-1,TRBV5-1
TGTGCCAGCAGCCAGGGACTAGCGGGGGGCCGCTCCTACAATGAGCAGTTCTTC,CASSQGLAGGRSYNEQFF,few,TRBD2,TRBJ2-1,TRBV5-6